Below are 28 T cell receptor beta chains sequenced from a single sample in a study of T cells after yellow fever vaccination. One entry per CDR3 protein, called by TCRdb with MiXCR from the 5' RACE reads. The profile shows about 580,000 distinct CDR3 sequences, around 17% of them singletons. The specimen was PBMCs, collected 5 to 6 days after the first yellow fever vaccination. Every receptor here comes from a man aged 18 to 35 who received the YFV17D yellow fever vaccine.

This clonotype was detected once. The DNA for the CDR3 is TGCAGTGCTAGAGAAGCAGTGATAGCCAAAAACATTCAGTACTTC. Its translation is CSAREAVIAKNIQYF. V usage is TRBV20-1 and J usage is TRBJ2-4; D not resolved. V lost 0 bases to trimming and J lost 0 bases, with 9 bases between them. The V gene's germline CDR1 is DFQATT and CDR2 SNEGSKA (reference sequence). This CDR3 region has 15 residues.

In its sample, this clonotype was seen a few times. The chain carries TRBV20-1 and TRBJ2-1; 13 positions agree with TRBD2. V was pared by 6 bases and J by 5 bases, with 7 bases of the junction left unmatched. CDR1 is DFQATT, CDR2 SNEGSKA, per germline (reference sequence). This CDR3 region has 15 residues. CDR3 protein: CSAIVGTSGDNEQFF. CDR3 DNA sequence: TGCAGTGCAATCGTGGGGACTAGCGGGGACAATGAGCAGTTCTTC.

This chain links TRBV3-1 with TRBJ2-2, with D perhaps TRBD2 (6 bases). Germline V gives CDR1 LGHDT, CDR2 YNNKEL (reference sequence). The CDR3 has 14 amino acids. V was cut by 11 bases and J by 3 bases, with 16 bases left in between. CDR3: CAFSGGFYTGELFF. The CDR3 DNA sequence: TGTGCCTTCAGTGGGGGGTTTTACACCGGGGAGCTGTTTTTT.

The rearrangement joins TRBV5-1 to TRBJ2-3; D gene ambiguous. Germline V lookup: CDR1 SGHRS, CDR2 YFSETQ. Trimming took off 4 bases at V and 6 bases at J, with 12 bases between the two ends. This CDR3 is 13 amino acids long. In DNA form, the CDR3 reads TGCGCCAGCAGCCCAGACGAGGCCGATACGCAGTATTTT. Translation: CASSPDEADTQYF.

This clonotype occurred many times. This rearrangement joins TRBV5-4 to TRBJ2-3; D is possibly TRBD2 (5 bases). Germline CDR1 and CDR2: SGHNT and YYREEE (reference sequence). V gave up 2 bases and J gave up 3 bases, with 13 bases separating them. This CDR3 is 15 amino acids long. CDR3 region: CASSFPLGDTDTQYF. The CDR3 DNA follows: TGTGCCAGCAGCTTTCCCCTCGGGGATACAGATACGCAGTATTTT.

The genes are TRBV18 and TRBJ1-5; the D gene is possibly TRBD1 (5 bases). V was clipped by 6 bases and J by 2 bases, with 17 bases between them. This CDR3 has 16 amino acids. CDR1 and CDR2 from the germline V gene are KGHSH and LQKENI. Here the CDR3 DNA reads TGTGCCAGCTCCCTAGAGGCAGGGTGGCGCAATCAGCCCCAGCATTTT. This sequence encodes CASSLEAGWRNQPQHF.

This clonotype has more than one count but fewer than ten. The CDR3 region is CASTVGLSPLHF. CDR3 sequence (DNA): TGTGCCAGCACCGTGGGGTTATCACCCCTCCACTTT. This chain uses TRBV25-1 with TRBJ1-6; D remains ambiguous. CDR1 MGHDK and CDR2 SYGVNS come from the germline V gene. This CDR3 is built from 12 residues. Trimming removed 7 bases from V and 10 bases from J, with 11 bases in between.

This clonotype has more than one count but fewer than ten. The chain has TRBV20-1 and TRBJ2-7, with D perhaps TRBD1 (5 bases). Looked up from germline, CDR1 is DFQATT and CDR2 is SNEGSKA (reference sequence). The CDR3 has 14 amino acids. Trimming removed 0 bases at V and 4 bases at J, with 13 bases between. CDR3 DNA sequence: TGCAGTGCTAGAGATTCACTCACAGGTTACGAGCAGTACTTC. This gives the protein CSARDSLTGYEQYF.

V gene TRBV20-1 combines with J gene TRBJ2-5; a weak D match, TRBD2 (5 bases). The CDR3 has 12 residues. The V and J ends lost 3 bases and 3 bases respectively, with 8 bases between them. Germline V CDR1 and CDR2: DFQATT, SNEGSKA (reference sequence). CDR3 sequence reads: CSASHGKETQYF. CDR3 nucleotide sequence: TGCAGTGCTAGCCACGGGAAAGAGACCCAGTACTTC.

This clonotype was detected only a few times. The chain couples TRBV7-2 to TRBJ2-3; 11 nucleotides agree with TRBD2. V lost 3 bases and J lost 13; bases outside the gene matches: 9. The V gene's germline CDR1 is SGHTA and CDR2 FQGNSA. The CDR3 loop spans 14 amino acids. DNA of the CDR3: TGTGCCAGCAGCTTTAGCGGGGGGGAATCTTGGGAGTATTTT. Translating gives CASSFSGGESWEYF. Full variable domain (remainder filled in from reference TRBV7-2 and TRBJ2-3): GAGVSQSPSNKVTEKGKDVELRCDPISGHTALYWYRQSLGQGLEFLIYFQGNSAPDKSGLPSDRFSAERTGGSVSTLTIQRTQQEDSAVYLCASSFSGGESWEYFGPGTRLTVL.

This clonotype was observed a few times. The chain has TRBV5-1 and TRBJ1-3; D possibly corresponds to TRBD1 (5 bases). With 0 bases removed from V and 5 bases from J, the gap between germline ends came to 15 bases. Per germline, CDR1 SGHRS and CDR2 YFSETQ. The CDR3 length is 16 residues. In DNA, the CDR3 is TGCGCCAGCAGCTTGGGTCCGGGACCTGGCCGAAACACCATATATTTT. Residues: CASSLGPGPGRNTIYF.

V gene TRBV6-2 or TRBV6-3 combines with J gene TRBJ2-3; D may be TRBD2 (5 bases). The CDR3 totals 15 residues. Germline assignment: CDR1 MNHEY and CDR2 SVGEGT. V was trimmed by 7 bases and J by 3 bases, leaving 17 bases between them. The CDR3 protein is CASMSGARGTDTQYF. In nucleotides, the CDR3 is TGTGCCAGCATGTCTGGCGCCCGGGGTACAGATACGCAGTATTTT.

The chain combines TRBV20-1 with TRBJ2-7, with D unresolved. CDR3 size: 13 residues. CDR1 is DFQATT and CDR2 is SNEGSKA in the germline V gene (reference sequence). CDR3 coding DNA: TGCAGGTTTCCGGGTTCATCGGATTACGAGCAGTACGTC. It codes for CRFPGSSDYEQYV.

This chain links TRBV28 with TRBJ1-1; D ambiguous. The germline V gene has CDR1 MDHEN and CDR2 SYDVKM. CDR3 length: 14 residues. V was shortened by 7 bases and J by 4 bases, with 16 bases between the two germline ends. DNA of the CDR3: TGTGCCAGCACTGGGCCCCCACCTACCACTGAAGCTTTCTTT. It specifies CASTGPPPTTEAFF. Supplemented by reference TRBV28 and TRBJ1-1, the full variable domain reads DVKVTQSSRYLVKRTGEKVFLECVQDMDHENMFWYRQDPGLGLRLIYFSYDVKMKEKGDIPEGYSVSREKKERFSLILESASTNQTSMYLCASTGPPPTTEAFFGQGTRLTVV.

The chain recombines TRBV11-2 with TRBJ1-2, with a weak D call TRBD1 (5 bases). Germline CDR1 SGHAT, CDR2 FQNNGV. V shed 1 base and J shed 7 bases, with 10 bases lying between them. This CDR3 has 13 residues. The CDR3: CASSLVRVSGYTF. The CDR3 DNA follows: TGTGCCAGCAGCTTAGTCAGGGTGTCTGGCTACACCTTC.

Only a few counts were recorded for this clonotype. The CDR3 nucleotides read TGTGCCAGCAGCCCACGGACAGGGACTCATGAAAAACTGTTTTTT. Translated: CASSPRTGTHEKLFF. V and J are TRBV4-2 and TRBJ1-4, with 8 bases aligning to TRBD1. Germline V CDR1 and CDR2: LGHNA, YNFKEQ. CDR3 length: 15 residues. V dropped 4 bases and J dropped 6; count of bases not matched to a gene: 7.

CDR3 in DNA: TGTGCCAGCAGCCAAAAACAGGGGGACCTCAATTCACCCCTCCACTTT. It translates to CASSQKQGDLNSPLHF. V and J are TRBV3-1 and TRBJ1-6, with TRBD1 matching over 8 bases. The CDR3 covers 16 residues. Germline assignment: CDR1 LGHDT and CDR2 YNNKEL (reference sequence). Losses at the gene ends were 2 bases for V and 7 bases for J; bases not matched to a gene: 7.

V and J are TRBV29-1 and TRBJ1-3, with a possible D match to TRBD1 (6 bases). The CDR3 has 13 amino acids. Germline loops: CDR1 SQVTM, CDR2 ANQGSEA. Trimming pared 7 bases from V and 0 bases from J, leaving 10 bases between. The DNA for the CDR3 is TGCAGCGCCAAGGGGGACTCTGGAAACACCATATATTTT. Amino acids: CSAKGDSGNTIYF.

The rearrangement links TRBV6-1 to TRBJ2-3; the D gene is possibly TRBD2 (6 bases). V was cut by 3 bases and J by 6 bases, with 13 bases left in between. Germline assignment: CDR1 MNHNS and CDR2 SASEGT. The CDR3 totals 14 residues. The CDR3 nucleotides read TGTGCCAGCAGTGACGGGAGTTCAGGCGATACGCAGTATTTT. Translation gives CASSDGSSGDTQYF.

This clonotype was counted between two and nine times. Because the CDR3 is missing its conserved closing phenylalanine or tryptophan, this is likely a read error. The DNA is omitted, as the CDR3 cannot be located on it reliably, and the CDR3 follows TCRdb's listing. The gene calls are TRBV7-9 and TRBJ1-5. The CDR3 has 12 amino acids, counting both end residues. Germline V gives CDR1 SEHNR, CDR2 FQNEAQ (reference sequence). This CDR3 is CASSYDRETPAE.

The chain employs TRBV4-1 and TRBJ2-3, with TRBD2 as a possible D gene (6 bases). The V end lost 5 bases, the J end lost 2 bases, and 14 bases lay between the germline ends. The CDR3 is made up of 15 amino acids. CDR1 is MGHRA and CDR2 is YSYEKL in the germline V gene. This CDR3 reads CASSISSAYTDTQYF. The CDR3 bases are TGCGCCAGCAGCATATCTAGCGCATACACAGATACGCAGTATTTT.

The chain has TRBV4-1 and TRBJ2-1, with 13 bases that match TRBD2. The CDR3 totals 16 residues. The ends lost 4 bases at V and 6 bases at J; junction bases unmatched: 6. Germline V gives CDR1 MGHRA, CDR2 YSYEKL. CDR3 loop: CASSPLGTSGVNEQFF. CDR3 bases: TGCGCCAGCAGCCCCCTAGGGACTAGCGGGGTCAATGAGCAGTTCTTC.

This clonotype appeared a few times. The chain is built from TRBV4-1 and TRBJ2-7, with D unclear. CDR3 length: 16 residues. Trimming left V 0 bases short and J 1 base short, with 13 bases between. In germline, CDR1 is MGHRA, CDR2 YSYEKL. CDR3 in amino acids: CASSQDRAEPSYEQYF. CDR3 bases: TGCGCCAGCAGCCAAGACCGGGCAGAACCGTCCTACGAGCAGTACTTC.

The sample holds a few counts of this clonotype. DNA of the CDR3: TGTGCCAGCTCCCGGGACAGGCGGCGCGCTGAAGCTTTCTTT. It encodes CASSRDRRRAEAFF. The chain couples TRBV12-3 or TRBV12-4 to TRBJ1-1; TRBD1 matches 8 bases. This CDR3 region has 14 residues. V shed 8 bases and J 6 bases; nucleotides not matched to a gene: 11.

A few counts support this clonotype. The rearrangement uses TRBV20-1 and TRBJ2-3; TRBD2 might be the D (6 bases). The germline V and J ends were trimmed by 3 bases and 1 base, with 11 bases remaining between them. Germline-derived CDR1 and CDR2 are DFQATT and SNEGSKA (reference sequence). The length of the CDR3 is 14 residues. This CDR3 is CSAREGSGTDTQYF. In DNA, the CDR3 is TGCAGTGCTAGGGAGGGTAGTGGCACAGATACGCAGTATTTT.

The table lists this clonotype with a few counts. In DNA form, the CDR3 reads TGTGCCAGCAGTTTAGGAAATGGATACGAGCAGTACGTC. It yields the protein CASSLGNGYEQYV. The V call is TRBV6-2 or TRBV6-3, the J call TRBJ2-7; D gene uncertain. Germline V gene data show CDR1 as MNHEY and CDR2 as SVGEGT. The CDR3 has 13 residues. Trimming stripped 4 bases from V and 4 bases from J, with 11 bases between.

The genes are TRBV6-1 and TRBJ2-1; D is perhaps TRBD2 (6 bases). Germline CDR1 reads MNHNS; CDR2 reads SASEGT. With 2 bases removed from V and 2 bases from J, the gap between germline ends came to 13 bases. The length of the CDR3 is 16 residues. Here the CDR3 reads CASSELAGSPYNEQFF. The CDR3, as DNA: TGTGCCAGCAGTGAACTCGCGGGGTCGCCCTACAATGAGCAGTTCTTC.

The J gene is TRBJ1-1, the V gene TRBV29-1; D is unresolved. Germline CDR1 reads SQVTM; CDR2 reads ANQGSEA. The V end lost 4 bases, the J end lost 0 bases, and 6 bases lay between the germline ends. The CDR3 contains 12 residues. The CDR3 nucleotides read TGCAGCGTTGGCTATATGAACACTGAAGCTTTCTTT. Residues: CSVGYMNTEAFF.